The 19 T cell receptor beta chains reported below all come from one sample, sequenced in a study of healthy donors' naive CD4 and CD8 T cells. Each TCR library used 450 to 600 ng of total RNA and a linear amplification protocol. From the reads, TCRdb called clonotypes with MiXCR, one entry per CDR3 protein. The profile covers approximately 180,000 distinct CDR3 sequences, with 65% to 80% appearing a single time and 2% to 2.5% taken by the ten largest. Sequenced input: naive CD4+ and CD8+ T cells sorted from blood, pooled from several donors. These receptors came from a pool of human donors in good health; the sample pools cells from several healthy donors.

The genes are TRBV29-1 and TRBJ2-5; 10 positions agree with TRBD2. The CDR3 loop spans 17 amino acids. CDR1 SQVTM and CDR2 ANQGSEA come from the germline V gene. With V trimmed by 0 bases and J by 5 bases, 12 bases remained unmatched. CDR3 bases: TGCAGCGTTGAAGATTCCGTCCTAGCGGGAGCGTGGGAGACCCAGTACTTC. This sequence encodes CSVEDSVLAGAWETQYF.

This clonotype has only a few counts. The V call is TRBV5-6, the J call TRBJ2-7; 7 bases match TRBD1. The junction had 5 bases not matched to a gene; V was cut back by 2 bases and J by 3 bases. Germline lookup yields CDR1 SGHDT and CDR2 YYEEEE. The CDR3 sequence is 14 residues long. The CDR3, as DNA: TGTGCCAGCAGCTTCGGGACAGACCGCTACGAGCAGTACTTC. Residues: CASSFGTDRYEQYF.

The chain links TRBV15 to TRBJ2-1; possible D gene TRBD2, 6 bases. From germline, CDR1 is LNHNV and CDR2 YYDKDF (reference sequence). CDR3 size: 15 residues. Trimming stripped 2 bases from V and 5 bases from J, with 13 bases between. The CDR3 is CATSRPGLANNEQFF. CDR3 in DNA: TGTGCCACCAGCAGACCGGGACTTGCTAACAATGAGCAGTTCTTC.

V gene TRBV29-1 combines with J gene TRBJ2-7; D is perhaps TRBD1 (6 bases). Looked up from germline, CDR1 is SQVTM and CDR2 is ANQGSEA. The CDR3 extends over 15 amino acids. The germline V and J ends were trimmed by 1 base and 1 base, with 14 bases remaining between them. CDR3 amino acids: CSVEAWSDSSYEQYF. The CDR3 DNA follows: TGCAGCGTTGAAGCTTGGTCGGACAGTTCCTACGAGCAGTACTTC.

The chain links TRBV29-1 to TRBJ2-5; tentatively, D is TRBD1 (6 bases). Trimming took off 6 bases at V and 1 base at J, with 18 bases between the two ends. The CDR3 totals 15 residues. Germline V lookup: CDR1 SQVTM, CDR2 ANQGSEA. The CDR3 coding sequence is TGCAGCGTGGATCAACAGGGACGAACCCAAGAGACCCAGTACTTC. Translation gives CSVDQQGRTQETQYF. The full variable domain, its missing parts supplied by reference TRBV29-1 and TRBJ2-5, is SAVISQKPSRDICQRGTSLTIQCQVDSQVTMMFWYRQQPGQSLTLIATANQGSEATYESGFVIDKFPISRPNLTFSTLTVSNMSPEDSSIYLCSVDQQGRTQETQYFGPGTRLLVL.

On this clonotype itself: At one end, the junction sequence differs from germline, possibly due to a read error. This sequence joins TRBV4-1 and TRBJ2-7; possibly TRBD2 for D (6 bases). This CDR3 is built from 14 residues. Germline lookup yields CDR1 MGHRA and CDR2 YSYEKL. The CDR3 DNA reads TGTGCCAGCAGCCAAGGGACTCTCTCCTACGAGCAGTACTTC. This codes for CASSQGTLSYEQYF.

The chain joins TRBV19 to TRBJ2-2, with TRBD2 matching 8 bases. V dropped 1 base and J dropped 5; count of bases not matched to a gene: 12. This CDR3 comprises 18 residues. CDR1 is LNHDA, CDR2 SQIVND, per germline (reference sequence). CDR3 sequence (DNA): TGTGCCAGTAGTATAGTCCGACTAGCGAATGAACTTACCGGGGAGCTGTTTTTT. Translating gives CASSIVRLANELTGELFF. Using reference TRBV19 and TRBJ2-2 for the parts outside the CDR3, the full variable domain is DGGITQSPKYLFRKEGQNVTLSCEQNLNHDAMYWYRQDPGQGLRLIYYSQIVNDFQKGDIAEGYSVSREKKESFPLTVTSAQKNPTAFYLCASSIVRLANELTGELFFGEGSRLTVL.

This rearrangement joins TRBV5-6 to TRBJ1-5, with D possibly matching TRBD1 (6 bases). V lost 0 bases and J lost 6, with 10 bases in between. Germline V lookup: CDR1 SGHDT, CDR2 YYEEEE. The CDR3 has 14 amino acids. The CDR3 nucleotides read TGTGCCAGCAGCTTGGAGGGGGGAACTCAGCCCCAGCATTTT. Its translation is CASSLEGGTQPQHF.

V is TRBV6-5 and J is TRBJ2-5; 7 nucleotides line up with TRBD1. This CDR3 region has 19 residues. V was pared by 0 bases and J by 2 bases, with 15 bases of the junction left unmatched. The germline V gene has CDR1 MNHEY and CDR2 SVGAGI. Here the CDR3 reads CASSYSHLRDRTLQETQYF. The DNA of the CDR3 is TGTGCCAGCAGTTACTCTCACCTCCGGGACAGAACGCTACAAGAGACCCAGTACTTC.

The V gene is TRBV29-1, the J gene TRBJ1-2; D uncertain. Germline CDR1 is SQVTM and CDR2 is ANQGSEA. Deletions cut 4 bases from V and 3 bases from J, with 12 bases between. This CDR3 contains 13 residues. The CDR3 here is CSVAPLDYYGYTF. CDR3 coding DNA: TGCAGCGTTGCCCCACTCGACTACTATGGCTACACCTTC.

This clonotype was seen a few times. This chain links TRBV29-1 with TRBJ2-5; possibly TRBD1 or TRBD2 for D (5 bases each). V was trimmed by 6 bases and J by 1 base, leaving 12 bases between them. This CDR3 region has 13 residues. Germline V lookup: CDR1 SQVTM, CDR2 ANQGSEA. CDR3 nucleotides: TGCAGCGTGCCTAGGGGAGCCCAAGAGACCCAGTACTTC. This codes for CSVPRGAQETQYF.

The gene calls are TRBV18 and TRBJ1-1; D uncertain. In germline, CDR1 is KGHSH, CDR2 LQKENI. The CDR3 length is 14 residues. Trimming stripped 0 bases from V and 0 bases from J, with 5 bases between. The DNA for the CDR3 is TGTGCCAGCTCACCACCGGGGTTGAACACTGAAGCTTTCTTT. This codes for CASSPPGLNTEAFF.

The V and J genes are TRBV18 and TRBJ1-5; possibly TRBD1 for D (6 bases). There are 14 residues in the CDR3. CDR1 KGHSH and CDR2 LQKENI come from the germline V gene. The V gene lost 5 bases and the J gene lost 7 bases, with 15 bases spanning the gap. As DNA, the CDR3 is TGTGCCAGCTCATCTGACAGGTTCTTACAGCCCCAGCATTTT. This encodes CASSSDRFLQPQHF.

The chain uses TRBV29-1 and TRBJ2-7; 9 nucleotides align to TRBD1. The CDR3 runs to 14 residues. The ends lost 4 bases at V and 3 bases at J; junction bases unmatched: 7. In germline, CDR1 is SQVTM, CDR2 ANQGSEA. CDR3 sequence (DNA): TGCAGCGTTGGTGGGACAGGGAAGATCTACGAGCAGTACTTC. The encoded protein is CSVGGTGKIYEQYF.

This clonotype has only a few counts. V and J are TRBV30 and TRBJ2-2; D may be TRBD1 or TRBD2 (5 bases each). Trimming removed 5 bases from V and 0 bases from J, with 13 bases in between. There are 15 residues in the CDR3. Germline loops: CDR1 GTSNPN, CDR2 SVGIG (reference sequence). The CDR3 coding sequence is TGTGCCTGGGAGTATGGGACGGCGAACACCGGGGAGCTGTTTTTT. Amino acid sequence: CAWEYGTANTGELFF.

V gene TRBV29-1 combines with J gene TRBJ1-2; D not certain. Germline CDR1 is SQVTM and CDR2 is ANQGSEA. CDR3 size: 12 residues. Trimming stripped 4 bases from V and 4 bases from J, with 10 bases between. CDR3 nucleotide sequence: TGCAGCGTTGCGGAGACCCCCTATGGCTACACCTTC. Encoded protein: CSVAETPYGYTF. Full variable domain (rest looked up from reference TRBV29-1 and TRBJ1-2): SAVISQKPSRDICQRGTSLTIQCQVDSQVTMMFWYRQQPGQSLTLIATANQGSEATYESGFVIDKFPISRPNLTFSTLTVSNMSPEDSSIYLCSVAETPYGYTFGSGTRLTVV.

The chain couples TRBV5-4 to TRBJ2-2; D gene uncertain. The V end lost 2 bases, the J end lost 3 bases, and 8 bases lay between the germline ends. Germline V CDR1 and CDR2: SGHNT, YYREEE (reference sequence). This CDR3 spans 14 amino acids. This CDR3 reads CASSFLADTGELFF. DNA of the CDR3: TGTGCCAGCAGCTTTCTCGCGGACACCGGGGAGCTGTTTTTT.

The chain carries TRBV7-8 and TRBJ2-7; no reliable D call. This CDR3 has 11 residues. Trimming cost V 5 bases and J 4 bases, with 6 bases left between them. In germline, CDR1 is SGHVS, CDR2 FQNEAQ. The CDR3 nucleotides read TGTGCCAGCAGCCCTATGTACGAGCAGTACTTC. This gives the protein CASSPMYEQYF. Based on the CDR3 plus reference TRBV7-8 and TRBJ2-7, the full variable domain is GAGVSQSPRYKVAKRGQDVALRCDPISGHVSLFWYQQALGQGPEFLTYFQNEAQLDKSGLPSDRFFAERPEGSVSTLKIQRTQQEDSAVYLCASSPMYEQYFGPGTRLTVT.

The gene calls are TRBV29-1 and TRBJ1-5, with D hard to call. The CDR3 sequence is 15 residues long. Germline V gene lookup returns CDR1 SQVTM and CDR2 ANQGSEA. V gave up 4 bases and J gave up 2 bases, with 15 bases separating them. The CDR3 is CSVVPTGEGNQPQHF. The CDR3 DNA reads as TGCAGCGTTGTACCGACCGGGGAAGGCAATCAGCCCCAGCATTTT.